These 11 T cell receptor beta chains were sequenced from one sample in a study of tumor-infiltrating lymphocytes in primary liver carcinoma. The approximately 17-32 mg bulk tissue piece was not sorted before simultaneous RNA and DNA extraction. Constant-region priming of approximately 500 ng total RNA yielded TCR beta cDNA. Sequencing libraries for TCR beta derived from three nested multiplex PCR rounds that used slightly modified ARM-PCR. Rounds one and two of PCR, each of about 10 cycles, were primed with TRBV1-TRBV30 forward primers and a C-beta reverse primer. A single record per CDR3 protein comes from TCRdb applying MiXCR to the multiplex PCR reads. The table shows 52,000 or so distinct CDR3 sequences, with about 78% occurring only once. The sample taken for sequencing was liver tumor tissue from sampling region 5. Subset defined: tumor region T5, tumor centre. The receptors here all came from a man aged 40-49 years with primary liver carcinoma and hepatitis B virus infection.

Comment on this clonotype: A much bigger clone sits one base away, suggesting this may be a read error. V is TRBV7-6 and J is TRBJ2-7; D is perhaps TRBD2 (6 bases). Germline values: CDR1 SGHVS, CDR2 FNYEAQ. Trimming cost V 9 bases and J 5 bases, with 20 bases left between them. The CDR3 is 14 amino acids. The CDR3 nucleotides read TGTGCCAGAAGGCCCGAGCACGGGAGCAACGAGCAGTACTTC. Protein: CARRPEHGSNEQYF.

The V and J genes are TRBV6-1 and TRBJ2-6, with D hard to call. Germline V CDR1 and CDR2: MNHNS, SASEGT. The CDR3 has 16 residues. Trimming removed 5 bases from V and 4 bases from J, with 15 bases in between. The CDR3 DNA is TGTGCCAGCAGTTCCCAGGCCGCGGTCGGGGCCAACGTCCTGACTTTC. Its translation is CASSSQAAVGANVLTF.

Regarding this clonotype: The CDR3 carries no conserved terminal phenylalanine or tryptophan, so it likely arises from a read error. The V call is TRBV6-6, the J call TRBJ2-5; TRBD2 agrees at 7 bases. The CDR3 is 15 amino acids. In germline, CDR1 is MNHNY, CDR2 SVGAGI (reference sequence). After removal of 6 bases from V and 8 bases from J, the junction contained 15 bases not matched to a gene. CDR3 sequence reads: CASSRSGGKGDTQYS. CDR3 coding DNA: TGTGCCAGCAGCCGCTCGGGGGGTAAGGGTGATACCCAGTACTCC.

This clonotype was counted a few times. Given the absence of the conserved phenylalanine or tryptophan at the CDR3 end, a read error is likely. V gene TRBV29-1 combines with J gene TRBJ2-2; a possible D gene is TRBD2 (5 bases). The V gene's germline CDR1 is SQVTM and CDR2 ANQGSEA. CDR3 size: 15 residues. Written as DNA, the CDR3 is TGCAGCGTTGGGATTAGCGCGGCGAACACCGGGGAACTGTTTCTT. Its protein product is CSVGISAANTGELFL.

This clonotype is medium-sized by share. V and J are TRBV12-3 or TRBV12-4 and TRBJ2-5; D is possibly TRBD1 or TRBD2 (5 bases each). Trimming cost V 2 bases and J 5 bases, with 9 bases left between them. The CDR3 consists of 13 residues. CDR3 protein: CASSLIEGETQYF. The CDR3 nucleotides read TGTGCCAGCAGTTTAATTGAGGGGGAGACCCAGTACTTC.

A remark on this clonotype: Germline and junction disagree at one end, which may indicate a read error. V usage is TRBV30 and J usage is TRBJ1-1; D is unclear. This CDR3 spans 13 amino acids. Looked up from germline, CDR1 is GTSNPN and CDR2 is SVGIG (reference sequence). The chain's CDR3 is CAWRFVMNTVAFF. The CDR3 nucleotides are TGTGCCTGGAGATTCGTCATGAACACTGTAGCTTTCTTC.

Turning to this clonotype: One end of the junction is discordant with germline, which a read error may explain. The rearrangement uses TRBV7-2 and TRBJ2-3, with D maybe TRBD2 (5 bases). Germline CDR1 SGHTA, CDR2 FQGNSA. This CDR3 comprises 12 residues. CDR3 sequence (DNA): TGTGTCAGCAGCGACGACTACGGTACGCAGTATTTT. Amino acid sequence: CVSSDDYGTQYF.

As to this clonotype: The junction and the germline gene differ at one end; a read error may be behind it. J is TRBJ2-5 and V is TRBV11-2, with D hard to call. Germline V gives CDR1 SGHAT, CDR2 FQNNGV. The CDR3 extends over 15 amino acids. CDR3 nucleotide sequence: TGTGCCAGCAGCCCCGTATGGCTAGTCCCAGAGACCCAGAACTTC. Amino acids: CASSPVWLVPETQNF.

The CDR3 coding sequence is TGCAGTGCTAGAGAGGGGACGATTTTTGGTGGCTACACCTTC. Translation gives CSAREGTIFGGYTF. The chain couples TRBV20-1 to TRBJ1-2; weak D call: TRBD1 (5 bases). The germline gives CDR1 DFQATT, CDR2 SNEGSKA (reference sequence). The CDR3 has 14 residues. V was clipped by 0 bases and J by 7 bases, with 15 bases between them.

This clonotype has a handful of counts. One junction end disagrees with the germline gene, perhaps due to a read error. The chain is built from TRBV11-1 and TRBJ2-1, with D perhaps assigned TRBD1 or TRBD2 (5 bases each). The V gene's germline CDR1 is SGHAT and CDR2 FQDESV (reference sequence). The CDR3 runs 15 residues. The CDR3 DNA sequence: TGTGACAGCAGCTTTCAGGGACCGCTGGACAATAAGCAGTTCTTC. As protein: CDSSFQGPLDNKQFF.

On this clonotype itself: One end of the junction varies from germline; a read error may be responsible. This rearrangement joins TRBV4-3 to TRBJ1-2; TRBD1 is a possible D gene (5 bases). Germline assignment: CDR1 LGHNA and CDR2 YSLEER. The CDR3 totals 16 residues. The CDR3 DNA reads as TGCGCCAGCAGCCGGGAAAGGGACGGAGCTATTTATGGCTACATCTTC. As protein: CASSRERDGAIYGYIF.